Shown below are 20 T cell receptor beta chains from a single sample sequenced in a study of T-cell reconstitution after alpha-beta-depleted transplantation in children. The TCRbeta library was prepared with unique molecular identifiers. TCRdb analysed the PCR reads with MiXCR anew, one entry per CDR3 protein. The profile covers fewer than 350,000 distinct CDR3 sequences, with nearly 8% appearing a single time and 8.5% to 9.5% taken by the ten largest. For these receptors, no antigen is known. General observations from the study: When one year had passed after transplant, most T-cell counts and diversity came from newly produced T cells.

The sequencing used peripheral blood, collected 360 days after TCRalphabeta/CD19-depleted stem cell transplant. The receptors were sampled from a female patient aged 2-15 years who had a stem cell transplant for Fanconi anemia, so the T cells may come from the graft donor.

This clonotype was recorded at least ten times. The V gene is TRBV20-1, the J gene TRBJ2-7; D not resolved. The CDR3 has 13 residues. V lost 0 bases and J lost 3, with 9 bases in between. Germline values: CDR1 DFQATT, CDR2 SNEGSKA (reference sequence). The chain's CDR3 is CSARDSADYEQYF. CDR3 sequence (DNA): TGCAGTGCTAGAGACAGCGCAGACTACGAGCAGTACTTC.

This clonotype has ten or more counts. This chain links TRBV7-2 with TRBJ1-2; D is possibly TRBD1 (5 bases). Deletions cut 5 bases from V and 5 bases from J, with 21 bases between. CDR1 SGHTA and CDR2 FQGNSA come from the germline V gene. The CDR3 is made up of 16 amino acids. DNA for the CDR3: TGTGCCAGCAGCCTATCCAAGGACATAGGTGGTTATGGCTACACCTTC. Protein sequence: CASSLSKDIGGYGYTF.

This clonotype has a handful of counts. V gene TRBV2 combines with J gene TRBJ2-2, with TRBD1 matching over 9 bases. CDR1 and CDR2 from the germline V gene are SNHLY and FYNNEI. This CDR3 region has 16 residues. The V segment lost 7 bases and the J segment 4 bases; nucleotides outside the gene matches: 10. The CDR3, as DNA: TGTGCCAGCATAGGGGCTGGGACAGGGCTCACCGGGGAGCTGTTTTTT. Translated: CASIGAGTGLTGELFF.

This clonotype occurred many times. The V and J genes are TRBV20-1 and TRBJ1-2; D call uncertain. The CDR3 is 13 residues long. The germline gives CDR1 DFQATT, CDR2 SNEGSKA (reference sequence). V was trimmed by 7 bases and J by 0 bases, leaving 12 bases between them. CDR3 in amino acids: CSVGSRPNYGYTF. Written as DNA, the CDR3 is TGCAGTGTTGGGAGCAGGCCTAACTATGGCTACACCTTC.

This clonotype has more than one count but fewer than ten. The V gene is TRBV7-6, the J gene TRBJ2-5, with D possibly matching TRBD2 (5 bases). Trimming removed 5 bases from V and 5 bases from J, with 18 bases in between. The CDR3 has 15 residues. Germline V gene data show CDR1 as SGHVS and CDR2 as FNYEAQ. The CDR3 DNA reads as TGTGCCAGCAGCCTAATACCCGGGGAATGGGAGACCCAGTACTTC. This encodes CASSLIPGEWETQYF. Full variable domain (outside the CDR3, taken from reference TRBV7-6 and TRBJ2-5): GAGVSQSPRYKVTKRGQDVALRCDPISGHVSLYWYRQALGQGPEFLTYFNYEAQQDKSGLPNDRFSAERPEGSISTLTIQRTEQRDSAMYRCASSLIPGEWETQYFGPGTRLLVL.

This clonotype showed up many times. V gene TRBV12-3 or TRBV12-4 combines with J gene TRBJ1-1, with D uncertain. This CDR3 contains 13 residues. V shed 6 bases and J shed 5 bases, with 13 bases lying between them. DNA of the CDR3: TGTGCCAGCAGCCCAGCCATGAGGACTGAAGCTTTCTTT. It translates to CASSPAMRTEAFF.

This clonotype was picked up many times. J is TRBJ1-2 and V is TRBV7-9; 7 bases match TRBD1. Looked up from germline, CDR1 is SEHNR and CDR2 is FQNEAQ (reference sequence). V trimming: 2 bases; J trimming: 7 bases; junction bases outside the gene matches: 4. There are 13 residues in the CDR3. DNA of the CDR3: TGTGCCAGCAGCTTATCAGGGGGAGGTGGCTACACCTTC. It codes for CASSLSGGGGYTF.

In its sample, this clonotype was seen many times. The genes are TRBV15 and TRBJ1-5, with D uncertain. The CDR3 loop spans 14 amino acids. CDR1 and CDR2 from the germline V gene are LNHNV and YYDKDF (reference sequence). Between the trimmed V and J ends, which lost 1 base and 0 bases, there was a span of 4 bases. The CDR3 region is CATSRGDSNQPQHF. In nucleotides, the CDR3 is TGTGCCACCAGCAGAGGGGATAGCAATCAGCCCCAGCATTTT. Full variable domain (rest looked up from reference TRBV15 and TRBJ1-5): DAMVIQNPRYQVTQFGKPVTLSCSQTLNHNVMYWYQQKSSQAPKLLFHYYDKDFNNEADTPDNFQSRRPNTSFCFLDIRSPGLGDTAMYLCATSRGDSNQPQHFGDGTRLSIL.

This clonotype appeared many times. No conserved phenylalanine or tryptophan is present at the end of the CDR3, so a read error is the likely explanation. The DNA is omitted, as the CDR3 cannot be located on it reliably, and the CDR3 follows TCRdb's listing. The chain is built from TRBV21-1 and TRBJ2-7; TRBD1, the D gene given by the table, was not confirmed from the DNA. TRBV21-1 constitutes a pseudogene. The CDR3 totals 9 residues, both ends included. The CDR3 sequence: CASSVGTRG.

The J gene is TRBJ1-1, the V gene TRBV28; D is perhaps TRBD1 (5 bases). CDR3 length: 13 residues. Germline CDR1 and CDR2: MDHEN and SYDVKM. The V end lost 2 bases, the J end lost 7 bases, and 11 bases lay between the germline ends. CDR3 DNA sequence: TGTGCCAGCAGTTTACTCGGGCAGGGTGAAGCTTTCTTT. This codes for CASSLLGQGEAFF.

In the case of this clonotype: The CDR3 carries no conserved terminal phenylalanine or tryptophan, so it likely arises from a read error. V and J are TRBV3-1 and TRBJ2-1, with D unresolved. With 4 bases removed from V and 8 bases from J, the gap between germline ends came to 9 bases. The germline CDR1 and CDR2 sequences are LGHDT and YNNKEL (reference sequence). The CDR3 covers 12 residues. The CDR3: CASSPNGYEQFI. CDR3 in DNA: TGTGCCAGCAGCCCTAATGGGTATGAGCAGTTCATC.

In this sample, this clonotype turned up many times. V usage is TRBV12-3 or TRBV12-4 and J usage is TRBJ2-7; no clear D. CDR3 length: 13 amino acids. Trimming shortened V by 3 bases and J by 3 bases, and 9 bases separated the two germline ends. CDR3 in DNA: TGTGCCAGCAGTTTCGACCAAATCTACGAGCAGTACTTC. This encodes CASSFDQIYEQYF.

A remark on this clonotype: Its ends do not fully match the called genes, so a read error is possible. J is TRBJ1-2 and V is TRBV18; 7 bases map to TRBD1. The CDR3 is made up of 15 amino acids. The germline V gene encodes CDR1 KGHSH and CDR2 LQKENI. In DNA form, the CDR3 reads TGTGCCAGCTCTCCACAGGGGCCACAGTTCTATGGCTACACCTTC. Residues: CASSPQGPQFYGYTF.

This clonotype was found a few times. This chain joins TRBV9 and TRBJ2-2; D is ambiguous. From germline, CDR1 is SGDLS and CDR2 YYNGEE. This CDR3 contains 13 residues. V shed 4 bases and J shed 4 bases, with 8 bases lying between them. The CDR3 region has the DNA TGTGCCAGCAGCCCCCGAACCACCGGGGAGCTGTTTTTT. Translated, it gives CASSPRTTGELFF.

This clonotype occurred a few times. J is TRBJ1-5 and V is TRBV24-1; D not resolved. There are 15 residues in the CDR3. V shed 0 bases and J shed 4 bases, with 9 bases lying between them. Per germline, CDR1 KGHDR and CDR2 SFDVKD. The CDR3 region is CATSDLLRINQPQHF. The CDR3 DNA reads TGTGCCACCAGTGATTTGCTTCGGATTAATCAGCCCCAGCATTTT.

This clonotype showed up many times. The rearrangement links TRBV12-3 or TRBV12-4 to TRBJ1-5; 8 bases line up with TRBD1. J was trimmed by 9 bases and V by 5 bases; bases with no gene match: 12. The CDR3 covers 15 residues. DNA for the CDR3: TGTGCCAGCAGTAGAACCGGGACAGGCGTTAGGCCCCAGCATTTT. Amino acid sequence: CASSRTGTGVRPQHF.

The chain couples TRBV7-2 to TRBJ2-7; TRBD1 matches at 8 bases. Germline assignment: CDR1 SGHTA and CDR2 FQGNSA. The length of the CDR3 is 15 residues. The trim removed 1 base at V and 5 bases at J, leaving 7 bases unmatched. CDR3 sequence: CASSLVGQGAHEQYF. The DNA of the CDR3 is TGTGCCAGCAGCTTAGTAGGTCAGGGGGCCCACGAGCAGTACTTC.

The chain uses TRBV5-1 and TRBJ1-1, with TRBD1 as a possible D gene (5 bases). CDR3 length: 14 amino acids. V was trimmed by 0 bases and J by 4 bases, leaving 10 bases between them. CDR1 is SGHRS, CDR2 YFSETQ, per germline. The CDR3 DNA is TGCGCCAGCAGCTTGGCCGGGGGGGGCACTGAAGCTTTCTTT. Its protein is CASSLAGGGTEAFF.

This clonotype was detected ten times or more. This chain links TRBV12-3 or TRBV12-4 with TRBJ1-3, with 7 bases identical to TRBD1. The CDR3 is 14 amino acids. J gave up 4 bases and V 6 bases, and 6 bases lay outside the gene matches. The CDR3 here is CASRATGEGNTIYF. In DNA, the CDR3 is TGTGCCAGCAGGGCTACAGGGGAGGGAAACACCATATATTTT.

This clonotype was detected only a few times. The rearrangement uses TRBV12-3 or TRBV12-4 and TRBJ1-2; D not resolved. Trimming shortened V by 7 bases and J by 4 bases, and 13 bases separated the two germline ends. CDR3 length: 13 amino acids. CDR3 nucleotide sequence: TGTGCCAGCACCAACGGACGGGGCTATGGCTACACCTTC. Translated, it gives CASTNGRGYGYTF.